Listed here are 4 T cell receptor beta chains from one sample, sequenced in a study of blood T cells in healthy people across ages. Alongside a J-beta primer mix, a sample-barcoded 5' primer served in a second PCR lasting roughly 7 to 11 cycles. TCRdb independently ran MiXCR on the 5' RACE reads; one entry per CDR3 protein. The table lists 800,000 to 950,000 distinct CDR3 sequences, 25% to 30% of them singletons. These data were likewise used in another study, on T cells of mothers and their children.

The specimen was blood. The source is a woman aged 40-49 years in good health.

This sequence joins TRBV4-1 and TRBJ2-7; D may correspond to TRBD1 or TRBD2 (5 bases each). The DNA end is a closer match to TRBJ2-5, so the J assignment may be wrong. Per germline, CDR1 MGHRA and CDR2 YSYEKL. The CDR3 is made up of 14 amino acids. The CDR3 DNA sequence: TGCGCCAGCAGCCAAGACCCGGGGCGAGAGACCCAGTACTTC. Amino acid sequence: CASSQDPGRETQYF.

The genes are TRBV6-5 and TRBJ1-4, with 12 bases that match TRBD1. The trim removed 4 bases at V and 2 bases at J, leaving 2 bases unmatched. This CDR3 contains 16 residues. Germline CDR1 is MNHEY and CDR2 is SVGAGI. The CDR3 DNA follows: TGTGCCAGCAGTTGGGACAGGGGGCTCACTAATGAAAAACTGTTTTTT. Translation: CASSWDRGLTNEKLFF.

This clonotype occurred once. Given a much more abundant clone one base away, this may be a read error. J is TRBJ2-1 and V is TRBV5-1; D might be TRBD2 (5 bases). The CDR3 is 14 residues long. CDR1 is SGHRS and CDR2 is YFSETQ in the germline V gene. The ends were cut back, 4 bases at V and 13 bases at J, with 21 bases in the middle. CDR3 sequence (DNA): TGCGCCAGCAGCAAGACCTCCAGGTGGGAGACCCAGTTCTTC. Encoded protein: CASSKTSRWETQFF.

This clonotype showed up just a few times. The chain has TRBV2 and TRBJ1-2; D unresolved. Per the germline V gene, CDR1 is SNHLY and CDR2 is FYNNEI. The germline V and J ends were trimmed by 5 bases and 3 bases, with 10 bases remaining between them. The CDR3 consists of 13 residues. For the CDR3, the DNA is TGTGCCAGCAGTAAGGAATTAGACTATGGCTACACCTTC. This sequence encodes CASSKELDYGYTF. Full variable domain (outside the CDR3, taken from reference TRBV2 and TRBJ1-2): EPEVTQTPSHQVTQMGQEVILRCVPISNHLYFYWYRQILGQKVEFLVSFYNNEISEKSEIFDDQFSVERPDGSNFTLKIRSTKLEDSAMYFCASSKELDYGYTFGSGTRLTVV.